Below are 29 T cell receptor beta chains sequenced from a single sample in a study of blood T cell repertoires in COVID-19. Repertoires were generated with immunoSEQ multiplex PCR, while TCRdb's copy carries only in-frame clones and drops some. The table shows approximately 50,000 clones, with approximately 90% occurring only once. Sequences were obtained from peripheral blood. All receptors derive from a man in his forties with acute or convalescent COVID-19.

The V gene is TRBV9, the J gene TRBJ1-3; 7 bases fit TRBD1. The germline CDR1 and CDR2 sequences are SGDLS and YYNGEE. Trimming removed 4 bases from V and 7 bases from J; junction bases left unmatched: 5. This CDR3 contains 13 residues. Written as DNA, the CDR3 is TGTGCCAGCAGCCCCCAACAGGGGAACACCATATATTTT. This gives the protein CASSPQQGNTIYF.

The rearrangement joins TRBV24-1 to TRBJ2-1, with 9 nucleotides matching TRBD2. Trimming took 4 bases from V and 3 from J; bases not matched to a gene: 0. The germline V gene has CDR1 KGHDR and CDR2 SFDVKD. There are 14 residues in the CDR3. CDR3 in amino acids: CATSEAGGYNEQFF. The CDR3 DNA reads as TGTGCCACCAGTGAAGCGGGGGGCTACAATGAGCAGTTCTTC.

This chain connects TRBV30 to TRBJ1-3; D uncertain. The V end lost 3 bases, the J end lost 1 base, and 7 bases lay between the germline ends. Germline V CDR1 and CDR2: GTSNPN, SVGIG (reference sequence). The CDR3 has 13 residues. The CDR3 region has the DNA TGTGCCTGGAGCAGTGGTTCTGGAAACACCATATATTTT. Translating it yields CAWSSGSGNTIYF.

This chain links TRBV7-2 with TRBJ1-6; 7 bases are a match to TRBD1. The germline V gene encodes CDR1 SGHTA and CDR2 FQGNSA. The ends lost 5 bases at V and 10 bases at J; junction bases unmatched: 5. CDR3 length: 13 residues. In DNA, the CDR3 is TGTGCCAGCAGCCCAAGACAGGGATCACCCCTCCACTTT. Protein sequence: CASSPRQGSPLHF.

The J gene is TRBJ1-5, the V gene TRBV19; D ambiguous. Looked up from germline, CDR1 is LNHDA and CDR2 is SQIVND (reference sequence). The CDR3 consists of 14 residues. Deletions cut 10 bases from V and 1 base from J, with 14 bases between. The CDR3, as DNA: TGTGCCATCTCCGCCGCGGGAAGCAATCAGCCCCAGCATTTT. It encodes CAISAAGSNQPQHF.

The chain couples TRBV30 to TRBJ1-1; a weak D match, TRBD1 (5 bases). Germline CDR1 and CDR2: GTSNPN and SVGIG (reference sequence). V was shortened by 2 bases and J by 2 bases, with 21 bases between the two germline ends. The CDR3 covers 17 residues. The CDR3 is CAWSSWGGEPSNTEAFF. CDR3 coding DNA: TGTGCCTGGAGTAGTTGGGGGGGGGAACCATCAAACACTGAAGCTTTCTTT.

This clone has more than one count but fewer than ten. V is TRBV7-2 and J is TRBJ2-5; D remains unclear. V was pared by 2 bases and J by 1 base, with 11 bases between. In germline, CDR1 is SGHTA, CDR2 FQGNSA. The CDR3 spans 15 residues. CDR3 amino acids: CASSLTWAVQETQYF. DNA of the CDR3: TGTGCCAGCAGCTTAACTTGGGCAGTCCAAGAGACCCAGTACTTC. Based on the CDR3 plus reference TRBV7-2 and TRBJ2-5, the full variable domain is GAGVSQSPSNKVTEKGKDVELRCDPISGHTALYWYRQSLGQGLEFLIYFQGNSAPDKSGLPSDRFSAERTGGSVSTLTIQRTQQEDSAVYLCASSLTWAVQETQYFGPGTRLLVL.

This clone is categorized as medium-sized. In nucleotides, the CDR3 is TGTGCCAGCAGCTTAGCGACTAGCGGAGGCACAGATACGCAGTATTTT. Translation: CASSLATSGGTDTQYF. The chain recombines TRBV11-2 with TRBJ2-3; 9 bases match TRBD2. This CDR3 is 16 amino acids long. Germline V gives CDR1 SGHAT, CDR2 FQNNGV. V shed 1 base, J shed 1 base, and the junction held 3 bases outside the gene matches.

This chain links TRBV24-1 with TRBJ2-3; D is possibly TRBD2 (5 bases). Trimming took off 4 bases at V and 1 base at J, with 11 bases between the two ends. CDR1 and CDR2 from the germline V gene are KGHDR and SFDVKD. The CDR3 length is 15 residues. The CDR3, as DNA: TGTGCCACCAGTGACCCGGGGAACGGCACAGATACGCAGTATTTT. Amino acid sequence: CATSDPGNGTDTQYF.

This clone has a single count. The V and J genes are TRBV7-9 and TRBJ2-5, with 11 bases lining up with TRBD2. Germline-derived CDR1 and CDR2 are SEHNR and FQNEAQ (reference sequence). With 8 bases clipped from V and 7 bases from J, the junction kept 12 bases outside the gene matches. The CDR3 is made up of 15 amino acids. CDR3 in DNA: TGTGCCAGCCAAAAGGCTAGCGGGAGGTTGGGGACCCAGTACTTC. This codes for CASQKASGRLGTQYF. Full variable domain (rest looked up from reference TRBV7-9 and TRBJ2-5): DTGVSQNPRHKITKRGQNVTFRCDPISEHNRLYWYRQTLGQGPEFLTYFQNEAQLEKSRLLSDRFSAERPKGSFSTLEIQRTEQGDSAMYLCASQKASGRLGTQYFGPGTRLLVL.

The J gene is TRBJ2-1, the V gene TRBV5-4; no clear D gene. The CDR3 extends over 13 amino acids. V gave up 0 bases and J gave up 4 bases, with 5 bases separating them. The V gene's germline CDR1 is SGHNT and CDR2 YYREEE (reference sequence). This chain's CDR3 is CASSLGPYNEQFF. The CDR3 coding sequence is TGTGCCAGCAGCTTGGGGCCTTACAATGAGCAGTTCTTC.

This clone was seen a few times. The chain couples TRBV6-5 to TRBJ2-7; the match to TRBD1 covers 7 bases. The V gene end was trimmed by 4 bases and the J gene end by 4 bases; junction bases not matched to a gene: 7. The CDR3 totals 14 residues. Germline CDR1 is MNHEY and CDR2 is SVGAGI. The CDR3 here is CASSSNRGRYEQYF. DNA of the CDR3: TGTGCCAGCAGTTCCAACAGGGGTCGGTACGAGCAGTACTTC.

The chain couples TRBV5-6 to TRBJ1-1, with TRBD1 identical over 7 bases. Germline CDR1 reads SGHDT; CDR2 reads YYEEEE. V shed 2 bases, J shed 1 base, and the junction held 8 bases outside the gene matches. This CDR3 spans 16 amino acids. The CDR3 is CASSFPTGLGNTEAFF. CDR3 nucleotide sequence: TGTGCCAGCAGCTTCCCGACAGGGCTGGGGAACACTGAAGCTTTCTTT.

Here the CDR3 reads CASGLNQFMNTEAFF. The CDR3 region has the DNA TGTGCTAGTGGTTTGAACCAGTTCATGAACACTGAAGCTTTCTTT. The chain employs TRBV12-5 and TRBJ1-1; no reliable D call. CDR3 length: 15 residues. From germline, CDR1 is LGHNT and CDR2 FRNRAP. Trimming took 2 bases from V and 0 from J, leaving 10 bases between them.

As DNA, the CDR3 is TGTGCCAGCAGTTACGGGACAAGGCATCAGCCCCAGCATTTT. Its protein is CASSYGTRHQPQHF. The chain combines TRBV6-2 or TRBV6-3 with TRBJ1-5; tentatively, D is TRBD1 (6 bases). Trimming cost V 2 bases and J 5 bases, with 10 bases left between them. The CDR3 loop spans 14 amino acids. Germline loops: CDR1 MNHEY, CDR2 SVGEGT.

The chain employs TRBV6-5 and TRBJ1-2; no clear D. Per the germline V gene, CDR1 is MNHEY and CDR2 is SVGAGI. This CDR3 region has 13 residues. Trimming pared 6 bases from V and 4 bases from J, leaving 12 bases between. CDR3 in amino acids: CASSLQPSYGYTF. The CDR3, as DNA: TGTGCCAGCAGCTTACAGCCCTCCTATGGCTACACCTTC.

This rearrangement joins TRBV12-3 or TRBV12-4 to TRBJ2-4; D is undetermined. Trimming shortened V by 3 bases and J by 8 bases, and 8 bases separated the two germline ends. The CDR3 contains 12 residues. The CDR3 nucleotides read TGTGCCAGCAGTTTTTTGGAGTACATTCAGTACTTC. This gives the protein CASSFLEYIQYF.

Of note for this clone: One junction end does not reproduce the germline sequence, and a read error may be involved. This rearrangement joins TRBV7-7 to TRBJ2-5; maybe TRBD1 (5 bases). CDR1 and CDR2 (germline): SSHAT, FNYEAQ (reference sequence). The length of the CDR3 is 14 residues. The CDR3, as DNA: TGTGCTAGCAGAAAGGACACTCGTCAAGAGACCCAGTACTTC. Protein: CASRKDTRQETQYF.

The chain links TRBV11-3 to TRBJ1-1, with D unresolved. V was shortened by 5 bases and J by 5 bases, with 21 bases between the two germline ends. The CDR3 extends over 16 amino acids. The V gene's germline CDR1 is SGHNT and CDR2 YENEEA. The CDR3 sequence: CASSLPARYGDTEAFF. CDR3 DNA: TGTGCCAGCAGCCTGCCTGCCAGGTACGGGGATACTGAAGCTTTCTTT.

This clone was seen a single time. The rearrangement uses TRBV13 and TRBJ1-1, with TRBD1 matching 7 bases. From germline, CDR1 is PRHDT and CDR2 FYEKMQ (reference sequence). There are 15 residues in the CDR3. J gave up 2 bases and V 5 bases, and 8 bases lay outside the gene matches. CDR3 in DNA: TGTGCCAGCAGCCACCGACAGGGAAGAAACACTGAAGCTTTCTTT. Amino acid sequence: CASSHRQGRNTEAFF.

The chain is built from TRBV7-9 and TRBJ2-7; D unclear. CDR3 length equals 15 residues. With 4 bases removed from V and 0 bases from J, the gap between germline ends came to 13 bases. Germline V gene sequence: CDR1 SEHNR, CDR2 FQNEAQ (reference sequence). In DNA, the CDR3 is TGTGCCAGCAGCTCCAAAGGCGGAAGCTCCTACGAGCAGTACTTC. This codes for CASSSKGGSSYEQYF.

CDR3 nucleotide sequence: TGCGCCAGCAGCCAAGTTCTCGGTCTCGACTATGGCTACACCTTC. Translated: CASSQVLGLDYGYTF. The chain couples TRBV4-3 to TRBJ1-2, with unresolved D. CDR1 is LGHNA and CDR2 is YSLEER in the germline V gene. CDR3 length: 15 amino acids. Between the trimmed V and J ends, which lost 1 base and 3 bases, there was a span of 12 bases.

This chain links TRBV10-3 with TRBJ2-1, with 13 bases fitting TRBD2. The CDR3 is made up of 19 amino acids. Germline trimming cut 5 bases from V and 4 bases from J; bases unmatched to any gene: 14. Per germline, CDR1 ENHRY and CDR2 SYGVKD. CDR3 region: CAISTGRGLAGLEYNEQFF. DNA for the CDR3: TGTGCCATCAGTACCGGCAGGGGACTAGCGGGACTAGAATACAATGAGCAGTTCTTC.

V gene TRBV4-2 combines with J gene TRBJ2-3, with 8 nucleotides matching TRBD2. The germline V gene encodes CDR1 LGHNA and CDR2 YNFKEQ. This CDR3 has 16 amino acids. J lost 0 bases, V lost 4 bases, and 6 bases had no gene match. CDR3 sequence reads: CASSPGRGRSTDTQYF. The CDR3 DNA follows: TGTGCCAGCAGCCCGGGGCGCGGGAGGAGCACAGATACGCAGTATTTT.

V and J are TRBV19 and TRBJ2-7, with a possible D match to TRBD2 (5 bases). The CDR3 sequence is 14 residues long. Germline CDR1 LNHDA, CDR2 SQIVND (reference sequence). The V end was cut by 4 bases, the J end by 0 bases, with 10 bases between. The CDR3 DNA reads TGTGCCAGTAGTAGGACTCACAGCTCCTACGAGCAGTACTTC. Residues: CASSRTHSSYEQYF. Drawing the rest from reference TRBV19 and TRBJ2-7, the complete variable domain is DGGITQSPKYLFRKEGQNVTLSCEQNLNHDAMYWYRQDPGQGLRLIYYSQIVNDFQKGDIAEGYSVSREKKESFPLTVTSAQKNPTAFYLCASSRTHSSYEQYFGPGTRLTVT.

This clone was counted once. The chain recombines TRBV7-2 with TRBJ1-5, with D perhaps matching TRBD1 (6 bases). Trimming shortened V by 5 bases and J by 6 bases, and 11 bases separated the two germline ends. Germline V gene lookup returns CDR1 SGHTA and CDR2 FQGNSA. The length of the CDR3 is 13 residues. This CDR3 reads CASSKQGFQPQHF. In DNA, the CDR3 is TGTGCCAGCAGCAAACAGGGTTTTCAGCCCCAGCATTTT.

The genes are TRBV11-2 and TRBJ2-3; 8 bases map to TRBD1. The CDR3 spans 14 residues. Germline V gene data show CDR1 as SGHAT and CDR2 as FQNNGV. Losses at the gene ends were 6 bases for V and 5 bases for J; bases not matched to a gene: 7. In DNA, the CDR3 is TGTGCCAGCAGATGGGACAGGTCAGAAGATACGCAGTATTTT. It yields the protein CASRWDRSEDTQYF.

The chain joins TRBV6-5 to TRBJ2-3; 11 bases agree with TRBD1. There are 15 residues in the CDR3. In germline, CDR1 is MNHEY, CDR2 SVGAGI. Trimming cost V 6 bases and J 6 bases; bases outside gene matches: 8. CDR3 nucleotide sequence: TGTGCCAGCAGAAGGACAGGGGGCCAGGGCGATACGCAGTATTTT. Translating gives CASRRTGGQGDTQYF.

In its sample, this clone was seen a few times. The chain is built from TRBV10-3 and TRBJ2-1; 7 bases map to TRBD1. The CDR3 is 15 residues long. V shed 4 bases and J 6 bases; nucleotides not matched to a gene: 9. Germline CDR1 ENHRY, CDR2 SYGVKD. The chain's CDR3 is CAISGQGPAGNEQFF. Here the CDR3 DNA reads TGTGCCATCAGTGGACAGGGCCCGGCCGGCAATGAGCAGTTCTTC.